The rows below give T cell receptor beta chains drawn from one sample of a study of blood T cell repertoires in COVID-19. Profiled with immunoSEQ multiplex PCR; TCRdb holds only in-frame clones, not every one. The sample gives 52,000 or so clones, 90% to 95% of which show up once; 3.9% is in the top ten. Sequencing was performed on peripheral blood. These receptors came from a man in his fifties or sixties with acute or convalescent COVID-19. CDR3s include the opening cysteine and the closing phenylalanine or tryptophan. The D gene is left open where the match is weak. Size is stated for part of the rows, as once, few or many counts, or as a class when the clone is expanded.

D | size | J | V | CDR3 | DNA
TRBD1 | . | TRBJ2-1 | TRBV7-9 | CASSSAEGATNEQFF | TGTGCCAGCAGCTCAGCTGAGGGGGCCACCAATGAGCAGTTCTTC
TRBD1 | . | TRBJ1-1 | TRBV27 | CASSLTGATEAFF | TGTGCCAGCAGTTTAACAGGGGCCACTGAAGCTTTCTTT
. | . | TRBJ1-1 | TRBV12-3/TRBV12-4 | CASSLNWSEEAFF | TGTGCCAGCAGTTTAAATTGGTCCGAGGAGGCTTTCTTT
TRBD1 | . | TRBJ2-7 | TRBV19 | CASSILAGGEYEQYF | TGTGCCAGTAGTATACTGGCAGGGGGTGAGTACGAGCAGTACTTC
TRBD2 | once | TRBJ2-1 | TRBV24-1 | CATSDRGLAGNEQFF | TGTGCCACCAGTGATAGGGGGCTAGCGGGAAATGAGCAGTTCTTC
. | . | TRBJ2-3 | TRBV28 | CASRTTAYGSSTDTQYF | TGTGCCAGCAGGACTACAGCCTACGGCAGTAGCACAGATACGCAGTATTTT
TRBD2 | . | TRBJ2-5 | TRBV11-2 | CASSWSGGETQYF | TGTGCCAGCAGCTGGTCGGGGGGGGAGACCCAGTACTTC
. | . | TRBJ1-1 | TRBV5-1 | CASSLAGTANTEAFF | TGCGCCAGCAGCTTGGCCGGTACAGCGAACACTGAAGCTTTCTTT
. | . | TRBJ2-7 | TRBV6-5 | CASTGAYEQYF | TGTGCCAGCACCGGGGCCTACGAGCAGTACTTC
. | . | TRBJ2-5 | TRBV11-2 | CASSLVFGQTSWETQYF | TGTGCCAGCAGCTTAGTTTTCGGACAGACTTCGTGGGAGACCCAGTACTTC
TRBD2 | . | TRBJ2-1 | TRBV10-2 | CASQRPGLAYNEQFF | TGCGCCAGCCAACGTCCGGGACTAGCGTACAATGAGCAGTTCTTC
. | . | TRBJ2-7 | TRBV6-5 | CASRRSGFAYEQYF | TGTGCCAGCAGGCGGAGTGGATTTGCCTACGAGCAGTACTTC
TRBD1 | . | TRBJ1-1 | TRBV7-9 | CASRPGQGSGTEAFF | TGTGCCAGCAGACCGGGACAGGGGTCTGGCACTGAAGCTTTCTTT
TRBD2 | . | TRBJ2-6 | TRBV30 | CAWSRLAGIGGANVLTF | TGTGCCTGGAGTAGGCTAGCGGGAATAGGTGGGGCCAACGTCCTGACTTTC
. | . | TRBJ1-1 | TRBV6-4 | CASSMTVLNTEAFF | TGTGCCAGCAGTATGACAGTCCTGAACACTGAAGCTTTCTTT
TRBD1 | . | TRBJ1-5 | TRBV6-6 | CASSYQGAGQPQHF | TGTGCCAGCAGTTATCAGGGGGCAGGTCAGCCCCAGCATTTT
. | . | TRBJ1-1 | TRBV18 | CASSPGREGTEAFF | TGTGCCAGCTCACCAGGCAGAGAGGGCACTGAAGCTTTCTTT
. | . | TRBJ1-5 | TRBV9 | CASSVDYDQPQHF | TGTGCCAGCAGCGTAGATTATGATCAGCCCCAGCATTTT
TRBD1 | . | TRBJ1-4 | TRBV11-3 | CASSLEGTATNEKLFF | TGTGCCAGCAGCTTGGAAGGGACAGCAACTAATGAAAAACTGTTTTTT
TRBD1 | . | TRBJ2-2 | TRBV19 | CASSMDRVVNTGELFF | TGTGCCAGTAGTATGGACAGGGTCGTTAACACCGGGGAGCTGTTTTTT
. | . | TRBJ1-2 | TRBV14 | CASSQVRGKYGYTF | TGTGCCAGCAGCCAAGTAAGGGGCAAGTATGGCTACACCTTC
. | once | TRBJ2-7 | TRBV6-5 | CASHSYRVNEQYF | TGTGCCAGCCATTCTTACAGGGTCAACGAGCAGTACTTC
. | . | TRBJ2-1 | TRBV15 | CATSSSGRLGNEQFF | TGTGCCACCAGCAGTTCTGGGAGATTGGGCAATGAGCAGTTCTTC
TRBD1 | . | TRBJ1-3 | TRBV24-1 | CATSSGQGANTIYF | TGTGCCACCAGCTCGGGACAGGGTGCAAACACCATATATTTT
. | . | TRBJ1-4 | TRBV6-5 | CASTYRDTTNEKLFF | TGTGCCAGTACCTACCGGGACACAACTAATGAAAAATTGTTTTTT
. | . | TRBJ2-1 | TRBV19 | CASSIRDSYNEQFF | TGTGCCAGTAGTATACGGGACTCATACAATGAGCAGTTCTTC
TRBD1 | . | TRBJ2-1 | TRBV7-9 | CASSPGQARFRYNEQFF | TGTGCCAGCAGCCCAGGACAGGCTCGGTTTCGCTACAATGAGCAGTTCTTC
. | few | TRBJ1-5 | TRBV19 | CASSKVADGNQPQHF | TGTGCCAGTAGTAAGGTGGCGGATGGCAATCAGCCCCAGCATTTT
TRBD2 | . | TRBJ2-7 | TRBV27 | CASSPGTSGSNPYEQYF | TGTGCCAGCAGTCCCGGGACTAGCGGGAGCAACCCCTACGAGCAGTACTTC
TRBD1 | . | TRBJ1-1 | TRBV6-6 | CASGSSGTAQGGAFF | TGTGCCAGCGGCTCATCCGGGACAGCCCAAGGGGGGGCTTTCTTT
. | . | TRBJ2-3 | TRBV6-4 | CASSDSGLGATDTQYF | TGTGCCAGCAGTGACTCGGGGCTCGGAGCCACAGATACGCAGTATTTT
. | . | TRBJ1-2 | TRBV5-6 | CASSLAADYGYTF | TGTGCCAGCAGCTTAGCGGCGGACTATGGCTACACCTTC
. | . | TRBJ1-1 | TRBV30 | CAWSVGRGAAEAFF | TGTGCCTGGAGTGTAGGGCGGGGGGCGGCAGAAGCTTTCTTT
TRBD1 | . | TRBJ1-2 | TRBV9 | CASSPGQGGTYGYTF | TGTGCCAGCAGCCCCGGACAGGGCGGGACCTATGGCTACACCTTC
TRBD2 | . | TRBJ2-7 | TRBV3-1/TRBV3-2 | CASSQSRLAGEHFGQYF | TGTGCCAGCAGCCAATCCCGCCTAGCGGGGGAACATTTTGGGCAGTACTTC
. | . | TRBJ1-1 | TRBV29-1 | CSVKQGGGTEAFF | TGCAGCGTTAAACAGGGTGGTGGCACTGAAGCTTTCTTT
. | few | TRBJ1-2 | TRBV3-1/TRBV3-2 | CASSRGGGGPTYGYTF | TGTGCCAGCAGCCGAGGTGGCGGGGGCCCGACCTATGGCTACACCTTC
. | . | TRBJ2-5 | TRBV7-2 | CASSLGSLGQETQYF | TGTGCCAGCAGCTTAGGCTCACTAGGCCAAGAGACCCAGTACTTC
. | . | TRBJ2-3 | TRBV2 | CASSATGNTQYF | TGTGCCAGCAGTGCGACAGGAAATACGCAGTATTTT
. | . | TRBJ2-1 | TRBV2 | CASSEIRTTNEQFF | TGTGCCAGCAGTGAAATCCGGACTACCAATGAGCAGTTCTTC
. | . | TRBJ2-3 | TRBV18 | CASSPRLVGDTQYF | TGTGCCAGCTCACCCCGACTAGTCGGAGATACGCAGTATTTT
. | few | TRBJ1-1 | TRBV7-8 | CASSLLSQGAFF | TGTGCCAGCAGCTTACTGAGCCAGGGGGCTTTCTTT
TRBD1 | . | TRBJ2-3 | TRBV11-3 | CASSANRGPAATQYF | TGTGCCAGCAGCGCGAACAGGGGGCCGGCGGCTACGCAGTATTTT
TRBD2 | . | TRBJ2-1 | TRBV12-5 | CASGRSSGTSGPSSYNEQFF | TGTGCTAGTGGTCGAAGTTCCGGGACTAGCGGGCCCAGCTCCTACAATGAGCAGTTCTTC
. | . | TRBJ2-1 | TRBV19 | CASSISGRGNSYNEQFF | TGTGCCAGTAGTATTTCTGGGCGCGGGAACTCCTACAATGAGCAGTTCTTC
TRBD1 | . | TRBJ1-3 | TRBV9 | CASSVTGGYGNTIYF | TGTGCCAGCAGCGTAACAGGGGGCTATGGAAACACCATATATTTT
TRBD1 | . | TRBJ1-2 | TRBV24-1 | CATSERQGGGYTF | TGTGCCACCAGTGAGAGACAGGGTGGTGGCTACACCTTC
. | . | TRBJ2-5 | TRBV7-2 | CASSLDRGKGETQYF | TGTGCCAGCAGCTTAGACCGGGGGAAGGGGGAGACCCAGTACTTC
TRBD2 | . | TRBJ2-5 | TRBV2 | CASSEARVGRVSSGRAETQYF | TGTGCCAGCAGTGAAGCGCGGGTTGGGCGAGTATCTAGCGGGAGGGCGGAGACCCAGTACTTC
. | few | TRBJ2-7 | TRBV27 | CASKQGGISEQYF | TGTGCCAGCAAGCAGGGGGGAATATCCGAGCAGTACTTC
. | . | TRBJ2-6 | TRBV7-2 | CASSPIGRANSGANVLTF | TGTGCCAGCAGCCCAATTGGCAGGGCCAACTCTGGGGCCAACGTCCTGACTTTC
. | . | TRBJ2-1 | TRBV9 | CASSVDGVGVGTNGYIEQFF | TGTGCCAGCAGCGTAGATGGGGTAGGGGTAGGTACCAATGGATATATTGAGCAGTTCTTC
. | . | TRBJ1-6 | TRBV5-4 | CASRMDRDQSPLHF | TGTGCCAGCAGAATGGACAGAGATCAATCACCCCTCCACTTT
. | once | TRBJ1-5 | TRBV19 | CASRREQGGSNQPQHF | TGTGCCAGTAGGAGGGAACAGGGAGGGAGCAATCAGCCCCAGCATTTT
TRBD2 | . | TRBJ2-1 | TRBV19 | CASSSRPSGSSYNEQFF | TGTGCCAGTAGTTCAAGACCTAGCGGGAGCTCCTACAATGAGCAGTTCTTC